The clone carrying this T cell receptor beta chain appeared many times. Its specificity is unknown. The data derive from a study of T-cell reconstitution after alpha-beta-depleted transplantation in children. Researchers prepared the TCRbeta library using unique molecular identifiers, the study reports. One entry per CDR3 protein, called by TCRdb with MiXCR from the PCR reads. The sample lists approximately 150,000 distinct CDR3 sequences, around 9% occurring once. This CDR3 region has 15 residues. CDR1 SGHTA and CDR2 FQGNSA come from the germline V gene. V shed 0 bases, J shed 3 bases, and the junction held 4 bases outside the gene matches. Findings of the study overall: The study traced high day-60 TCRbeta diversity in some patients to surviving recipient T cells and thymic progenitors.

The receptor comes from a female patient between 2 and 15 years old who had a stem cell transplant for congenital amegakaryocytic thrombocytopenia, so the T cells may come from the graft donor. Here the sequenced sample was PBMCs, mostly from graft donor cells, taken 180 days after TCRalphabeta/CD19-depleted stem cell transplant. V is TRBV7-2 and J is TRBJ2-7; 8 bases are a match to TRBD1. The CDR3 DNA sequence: TGTGCCAGCAGCTTAGCCCCAGGGGGCTACTACGAGCAGTACTTC. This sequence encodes CASSLAPGGYYEQYF.